This entry lists 9 T cell receptor beta chains sequenced from one sample in a study of patients and donors after allogeneic stem cell transplantation. One entry per CDR3 protein, called by TCRdb with MiXCR from the RT-PCR reads. The sample shows roughly 960,000 distinct CDR3 sequences, 18% of them seen only once. The sample comprised blood, either unsorted or a sorted T cell fraction (not recorded which). These TCRs come from a human donor who was either an allogeneic HSCT recipient or a stem cell or donor lymphocyte infusion donor (not recorded which). It is not recorded whose cells these are; they may come from a transplant donor.

V and J are TRBV7-2 and TRBJ2-7; 8 nucleotides align to TRBD1. The germline gives CDR1 SGHTA, CDR2 FQGNSA. With V trimmed by 2 bases and J by 7 bases, 13 bases remained unmatched. The CDR3 is made up of 16 amino acids. The CDR3 DNA follows: TGTGCCAGCAGCTTACAGGGGGCCGGTTTATCGCGGGAGCAGTACTTC. This gives the protein CASSLQGAGLSREQYF.

This clonotype has more than one count but fewer than ten. The rearrangement links TRBV9 to TRBJ1-5, with TRBD1 matching over 9 bases. Trimming took 0 bases from V and 5 from J; bases not matched to a gene: 0. Looked up from germline, CDR1 is SGDLS and CDR2 is YYNGEE. This CDR3 comprises 14 residues. CDR3 in DNA: TGTGCCAGCAGCGTAGGGACAGGGGATCAGCCCCAGCATTTT. Its translation: CASSVGTGDQPQHF. The variable domain in full, completed from reference TRBV9 and TRBJ1-5, reads DSGVTQTPKHLITATGQRVTLRCSPRSGDLSVYWYQQSLDQGLQFLIQYYNGEERAKGNILERFSAQQFPDLHSELNLSSLELGDSALYFCASSVGTGDQPQHFGDGTRLSIL.

This clonotype has only a few counts. The gene calls are TRBV29-1 and TRBJ2-5; no clear D. Per germline, CDR1 SQVTM and CDR2 ANQGSEA. The CDR3 totals 13 residues. The V end lost 4 bases, the J end lost 5 bases, and 14 bases lay between the germline ends. The DNA of the CDR3 is TGCAGCGTTGTGTTGGGTCTGGGGGAGACCCAGTACTTC. It is translated as CSVVLGLGETQYF.

The rearrangement joins TRBV30 to TRBJ1-1; unclear D gene. Germline lookup yields CDR1 GTSNPN and CDR2 SVGIG (reference sequence). The CDR3 is made up of 11 amino acids. Trimming removed 3 bases at V and 11 bases at J, with 13 bases between. CDR3 in DNA: TGTGCCTGGAGCGATCGTGGTTGGGCTTTCTTT. It specifies CAWSDRGWAFF.

The rearrangement uses TRBV20-1 and TRBJ2-3; D is unresolved. Trimming pared 3 bases from V and 4 bases from J, leaving 11 bases between. The CDR3 covers 13 residues. The germline V gene has CDR1 DFQATT and CDR2 SNEGSKA (reference sequence). The CDR3 is CSARTSMADTQYF. As DNA, the CDR3 is TGCAGTGCTAGGACCAGTATGGCAGATACGCAGTATTTT.

The chain combines TRBV4-3 with TRBJ2-1; D is unclear. CDR3 size: 17 residues. V lost 1 base to trimming and J lost 2 bases, with 15 bases between them. CDR1 and CDR2 (germline): LGHNA, YSLEER. CDR3 DNA sequence: TGCGCCAGCAGCCAAGCGGGCCGTCTCCGTACCTACAATGAGCAGTTCTTC. Residues: CASSQAGRLRTYNEQFF.

Only a few counts were recorded for this clonotype. The gene calls are TRBV6-1 and TRBJ2-7; 14 nucleotides line up with TRBD2. The J segment lost 3 bases and the V segment lost 6 bases, leaving 10 bases of the junction unmatched. Germline-derived CDR1 and CDR2 are MNHNS and SASEGT. This CDR3 contains 17 residues. The CDR3 loop reads CASSHLNGLAGGYEQYF. In nucleotides, the CDR3 is TGTGCCAGCAGCCACCTCAACGGACTAGCGGGAGGCTACGAGCAGTACTTC.

This clonotype occurred a few times. This chain connects TRBV12-3 or TRBV12-4 to TRBJ2-2; D may match TRBD1 or TRBD2 (5 bases each). The CDR3 contains 17 residues. V lost 1 base and J 3 bases, leaving 15 bases between the germline ends. The CDR3 protein is CASSLDPGTWDTGELFF. The CDR3 DNA reads as TGTGCCAGCAGTTTAGATCCCGGGACCTGGGACACCGGGGAGCTGTTTTTT.

The gene calls are TRBV5-1 and TRBJ2-5, with no clear D. Trimming shortened V by 1 base and J by 5 bases, and 12 bases separated the two germline ends. Germline V gives CDR1 SGHRS, CDR2 YFSETQ. The CDR3 consists of 14 residues. The CDR3 region is CASSLLPSRETQYF. The CDR3 DNA reads as TGCGCCAGCAGCTTGTTGCCCTCTCGGGAGACCCAGTACTTC.